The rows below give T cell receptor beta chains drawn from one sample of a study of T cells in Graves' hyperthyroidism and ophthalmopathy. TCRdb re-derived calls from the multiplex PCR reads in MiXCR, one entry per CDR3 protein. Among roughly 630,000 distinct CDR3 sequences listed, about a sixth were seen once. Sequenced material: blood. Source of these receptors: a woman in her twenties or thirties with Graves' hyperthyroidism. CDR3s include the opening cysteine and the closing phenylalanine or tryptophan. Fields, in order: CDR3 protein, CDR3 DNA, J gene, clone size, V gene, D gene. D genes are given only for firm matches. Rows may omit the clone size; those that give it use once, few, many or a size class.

CDR3aa: CASSLSGHRPETQYF
CDR3nt: TGTGCCAGCAGCTTAAGTGGACACCGCCCTGAGACCCAGTACTTC
j_gene: TRBJ2-5
abundance: many
v_gene: TRBV7-3
d_gene: NA

CDR3aa: CASSSREDDLTDTQYF
CDR3nt: TGTGCCAGCAGCTCCCGGGAGGACGACCTCACAGATACGCAGTATTTT
j_gene: TRBJ2-3
abundance: many
v_gene: TRBV13
d_gene: TRBD2

CDR3aa: CASKQGAGEQFF
CDR3nt: TGTGCCAGCAAACAGGGGGCCGGTGAGCAGTTCTTC
j_gene: TRBJ2-1
abundance: many
v_gene: TRBV27
d_gene: TRBD1

CDR3aa: CASRARLAGDGRADTQYF
CDR3nt: TGTGCCAGCAGAGCCCGACTAGCGGGAGATGGTAGGGCAGATACGCAGTATTTT
j_gene: TRBJ2-3
abundance: NA
v_gene: TRBV12-3/TRBV12-4
d_gene: TRBD2

CDR3aa: CSASNSGRADTQYF
CDR3nt: TGCAGTGCTAGTAATAGCGGGAGGGCAGATACGCAGTATTTT
j_gene: TRBJ2-3
abundance: many
v_gene: TRBV20-1
d_gene: TRBD2

CDR3aa: CASSLRGGRTYEQYF
CDR3nt: TGTGCCAGCAGCCTTCGGGGGGGCCGGACCTACGAGCAGTACTTC
j_gene: TRBJ2-7
abundance: many
v_gene: TRBV6-1
d_gene: TRBD2

CDR3aa: CASSWERVDYGCTF
CDR3nt: TGTGCCAGCAGTTGGGAGAGGGTCGACTATGGCTGCACCTTC
j_gene: TRBJ1-2
abundance: NA
v_gene: TRBV12-3/TRBV12-4
d_gene: NA

CDR3aa: CAWERTEHVWEQFF
CDR3nt: TGTGCCTGGGAAAGGACAGAGCACGTATGGGAGCAGTTCTTC
j_gene: TRBJ2-1
abundance: few
v_gene: TRBV30
d_gene: NA

CDR3aa: CAWSPSWGAEQPQHF
CDR3nt: TGTGCCTGGAGTCCCTCGTGGGGGGCGGAACAGCCCCAGCATTTT
j_gene: TRBJ1-5
abundance: NA
v_gene: TRBV30
d_gene: NA

CDR3aa: CATTAPGRVSGYTF
CDR3nt: TGTGCCACCACCGCCCCAGGTCGGGTGAGTGGCTACACCTTC
j_gene: TRBJ1-2
abundance: NA
v_gene: TRBV24-1
d_gene: NA

CDR3aa: CASSKGTEAFF
CDR3nt: TGTGCCAGCAGCAAGGGTACTGAAGCTTTCTTT
j_gene: TRBJ1-1
abundance: NA
v_gene: TRBV27
d_gene: NA

CDR3aa: CASSLGTTQEKLFF
CDR3nt: TGCGCCAGCAGCTTAGGGACAACCCAGGAAAAACTGTTTTTT
j_gene: TRBJ1-4
abundance: NA
v_gene: TRBV5-1
d_gene: NA

CDR3aa: CASSFPPGATNEKLFF
CDR3nt: TGTGCCAGCAGTTTTCCGCCGGGTGCAACTAATGAAAAACTGTTTTTT
j_gene: TRBJ1-4
abundance: many
v_gene: TRBV6-1
d_gene: NA

CDR3aa: CAISESTGIAYEQYF
CDR3nt: TGTGCCATCAGTGAGTCGACAGGGATAGCCTACGAGCAGTACTTC
j_gene: TRBJ2-7
abundance: many
v_gene: TRBV10-3
d_gene: TRBD1

CDR3aa: CASSPTAVSGNTIYF
CDR3nt: TGTGCCAGCAGCCCGACCGCAGTGTCTGGAAACACCATATATTTT
j_gene: TRBJ1-3
abundance: NA
v_gene: TRBV5-1
d_gene: NA

CDR3aa: CASSENRNTEAFF
CDR3nt: TGTGCCAGCAGTGAAAACAGGAACACTGAAGCTTTCTTT
j_gene: TRBJ1-1
abundance: many
v_gene: TRBV2
d_gene: NA

CDR3aa: CASGSSGTSAYEQYF
CDR3nt: TGTGCTAGTGGTTCCTCCGGGACTAGCGCCTACGAGCAGTACTTC
j_gene: TRBJ2-7
abundance: NA
v_gene: TRBV12-5
d_gene: TRBD2

CDR3aa: CATSRAGTSGRNEQFF
CDR3nt: TGTGCCACCAGCAGAGCCGGGACTAGCGGGAGAAATGAGCAGTTCTTC
j_gene: TRBJ2-1
abundance: NA
v_gene: TRBV15
d_gene: TRBD2

CDR3aa: CATSGQGAGETQYF
CDR3nt: TGTGCCACCAGTGGACAGGGGGCAGGAGAGACCCAGTACTTC
j_gene: TRBJ2-5
abundance: many
v_gene: TRBV24-1
d_gene: TRBD1

CDR3aa: CATSRAGSSYEQYF
CDR3nt: TGTGCCACCAGCAGAGCGGGCAGCTCCTACGAGCAGTACTTC
j_gene: TRBJ2-7
abundance: few
v_gene: TRBV15
d_gene: NA

CDR3aa: CSARDYLNRNEQFF
CDR3nt: TGCAGTGCTAGGGACTACCTTAATAGGAATGAGCAGTTCTTC
j_gene: TRBJ2-1
abundance: NA
v_gene: TRBV20-1
d_gene: NA

CDR3aa: CASSYTPYRDRGPEAFF
CDR3nt: TGTGCCAGCAGTTACACACCGTACCGGGACAGGGGCCCTGAAGCTTTCTTT
j_gene: TRBJ1-1
abundance: NA
v_gene: TRBV6-9
d_gene: TRBD1

CDR3aa: CASSLGLAGTSYNEQFF
CDR3nt: TGTGCCAGCAGCCTTGGACTAGCGGGGACCTCCTACAATGAGCAGTTCTTC
j_gene: TRBJ2-1
abundance: many
v_gene: TRBV7-9
d_gene: TRBD2

CDR3aa: CASSPLAEGPDTQYF
CDR3nt: TGTGCCAGCAGCCCACTAGCGGAAGGCCCAGATACGCAGTATTTT
j_gene: TRBJ2-3
abundance: few
v_gene: TRBV3-1
d_gene: TRBD2

CDR3aa: CASSKTGWSEKLFF
CDR3nt: TGTGCCAGCAGTAAGACAGGGTGGAGCGAAAAACTGTTTTTT
j_gene: TRBJ1-4
abundance: few
v_gene: TRBV28
d_gene: TRBD1

CDR3aa: CASTRTGHKRNSPLHF
CDR3nt: TGTGCCAGCACCCGGACAGGGCACAAGAGGAATTCACCCCTCCACTTT
j_gene: TRBJ1-6
abundance: many
v_gene: TRBV11-2
d_gene: TRBD1